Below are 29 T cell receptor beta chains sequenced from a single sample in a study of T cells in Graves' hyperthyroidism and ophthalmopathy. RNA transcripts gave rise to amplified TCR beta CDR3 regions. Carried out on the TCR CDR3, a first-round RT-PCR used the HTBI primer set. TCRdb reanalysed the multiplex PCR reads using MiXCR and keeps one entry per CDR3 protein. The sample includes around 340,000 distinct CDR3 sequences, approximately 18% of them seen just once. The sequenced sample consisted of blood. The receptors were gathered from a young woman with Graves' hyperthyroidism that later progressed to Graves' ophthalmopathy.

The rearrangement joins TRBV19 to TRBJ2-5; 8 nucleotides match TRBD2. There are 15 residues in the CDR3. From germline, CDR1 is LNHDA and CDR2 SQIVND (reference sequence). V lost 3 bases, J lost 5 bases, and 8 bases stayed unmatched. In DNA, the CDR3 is TGTGCCAGTAGTATGTATGGCGGGGGGTCTGAGACCCAGTACTTC. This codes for CASSMYGGGSETQYF.

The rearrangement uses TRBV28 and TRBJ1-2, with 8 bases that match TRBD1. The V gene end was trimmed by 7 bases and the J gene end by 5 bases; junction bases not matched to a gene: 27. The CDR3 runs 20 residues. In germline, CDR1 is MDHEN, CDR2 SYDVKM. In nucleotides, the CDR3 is TGTGCCAGCACCGATCGAGGGGACAGGCGTACCATGTCGGGAACTTATGGCTACACCTTC. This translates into CASTDRGDRRTMSGTYGYTF.

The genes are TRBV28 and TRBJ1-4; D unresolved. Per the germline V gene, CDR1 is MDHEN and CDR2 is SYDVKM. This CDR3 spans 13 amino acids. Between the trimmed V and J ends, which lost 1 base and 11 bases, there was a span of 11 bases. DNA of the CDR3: TGTGCCAGCAGTTTATCAACCGGTTGGAAACTGTTTTTT. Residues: CASSLSTGWKLFF.

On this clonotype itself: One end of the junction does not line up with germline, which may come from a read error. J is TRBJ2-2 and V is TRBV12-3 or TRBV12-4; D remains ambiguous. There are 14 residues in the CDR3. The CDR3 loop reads CTSSIDDWTGELFF. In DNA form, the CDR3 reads TGTACCAGCAGTATCGACGACTGGACCGGGGAGCTGTTTTTT.

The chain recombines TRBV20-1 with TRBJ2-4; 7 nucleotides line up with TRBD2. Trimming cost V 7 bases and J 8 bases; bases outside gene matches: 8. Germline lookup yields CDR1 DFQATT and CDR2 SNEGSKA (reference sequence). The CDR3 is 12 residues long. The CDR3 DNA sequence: TGCAGTGTACTTCCGGGAGGAGACATTCAGTACTTC. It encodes CSVLPGGDIQYF.

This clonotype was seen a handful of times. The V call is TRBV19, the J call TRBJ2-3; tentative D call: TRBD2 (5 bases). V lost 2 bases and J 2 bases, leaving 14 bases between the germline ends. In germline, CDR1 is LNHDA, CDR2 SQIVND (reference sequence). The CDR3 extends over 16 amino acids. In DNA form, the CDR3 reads TGTGCCAGTAGTATATCGCTAGCCCTTCTCACAGATACGCAGTATTTT. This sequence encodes CASSISLALLTDTQYF.

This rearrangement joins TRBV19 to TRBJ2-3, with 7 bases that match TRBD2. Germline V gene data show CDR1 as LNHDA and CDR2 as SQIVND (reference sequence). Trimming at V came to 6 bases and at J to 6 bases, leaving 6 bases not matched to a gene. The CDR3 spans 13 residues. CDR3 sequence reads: CASRAGVLDTQYF. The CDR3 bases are TGTGCCAGTAGGGCGGGAGTGTTGGATACGCAGTATTTT.

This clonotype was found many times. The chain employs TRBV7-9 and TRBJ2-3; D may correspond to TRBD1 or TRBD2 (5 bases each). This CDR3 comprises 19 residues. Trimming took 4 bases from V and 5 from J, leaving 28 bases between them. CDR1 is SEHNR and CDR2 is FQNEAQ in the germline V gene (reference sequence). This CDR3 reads CASSSPGPHSRRNRDTQYF. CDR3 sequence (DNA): TGTGCCAGCAGCTCTCCGGGACCACATAGTCGGCGAAACAGAGATACGCAGTATTTT.

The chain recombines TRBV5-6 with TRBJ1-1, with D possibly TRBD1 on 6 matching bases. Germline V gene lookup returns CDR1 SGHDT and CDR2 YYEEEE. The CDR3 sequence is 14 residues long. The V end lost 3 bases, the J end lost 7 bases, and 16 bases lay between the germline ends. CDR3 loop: CASSSAGQTFEAFF. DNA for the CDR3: TGTGCCAGCAGCTCCGCGGGACAAACGTTTGAAGCTTTCTTT.

The CDR3 protein is CASSYTDRGVYEQYF. In nucleotides, the CDR3 is TGTGCCAGCAGCTACACGGACAGGGGGGTCTACGAGCAGTACTTC. V usage is TRBV5-6 and J usage is TRBJ2-7; 10 nucleotides align to TRBD1. This CDR3 contains 15 residues. Germline values: CDR1 SGHDT, CDR2 YYEEEE. V lost 3 bases, J lost 3 bases, and 6 bases stayed unmatched. Based on the CDR3 plus reference TRBV5-6 and TRBJ2-7, the full variable domain is DAGVTQSPTHLIKTRGQQVTLRCSPKSGHDTVSWYQQALGQGPQFIFQYYEEEERQRGNFPDRFSGHQFPNYSSELNVNALLLGDSALYLCASSYTDRGVYEQYFGPGTRLTVT.

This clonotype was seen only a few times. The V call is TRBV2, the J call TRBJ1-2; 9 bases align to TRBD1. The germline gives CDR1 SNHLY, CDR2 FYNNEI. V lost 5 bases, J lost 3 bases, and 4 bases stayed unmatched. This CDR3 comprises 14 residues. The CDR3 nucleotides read TGTGCCAGCAGTACCACAGGGGGCGACTATGGCTACACCTTC. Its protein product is CASSTTGGDYGYTF.

The CDR3 bases are TGTGCCAGCAACGATCCTTATAGCAATCAGCCCCAGCATTTT. The encoded protein is CASNDPYSNQPQHF. The rearrangement joins TRBV28 to TRBJ1-5; no definite D call. There are 14 residues in the CDR3. The germline V and J ends were trimmed by 7 bases and 0 bases, with 10 bases remaining between them. Looked up from germline, CDR1 is MDHEN and CDR2 is SYDVKM.

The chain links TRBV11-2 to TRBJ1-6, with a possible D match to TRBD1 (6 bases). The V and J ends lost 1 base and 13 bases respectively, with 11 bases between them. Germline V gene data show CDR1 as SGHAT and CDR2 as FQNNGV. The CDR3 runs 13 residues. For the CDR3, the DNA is TGTGCCAGCAGCTTAGTGTCGCAGGGGCCCCTCCACTTT. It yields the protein CASSLVSQGPLHF.

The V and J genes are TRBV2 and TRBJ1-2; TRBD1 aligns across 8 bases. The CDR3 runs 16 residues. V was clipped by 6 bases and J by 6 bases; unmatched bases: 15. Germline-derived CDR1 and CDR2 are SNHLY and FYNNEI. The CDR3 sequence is CASSHAMQGAYDGYTF. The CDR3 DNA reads TGTGCCAGCAGCCACGCTATGCAGGGGGCATACGATGGCTACACCTTC.

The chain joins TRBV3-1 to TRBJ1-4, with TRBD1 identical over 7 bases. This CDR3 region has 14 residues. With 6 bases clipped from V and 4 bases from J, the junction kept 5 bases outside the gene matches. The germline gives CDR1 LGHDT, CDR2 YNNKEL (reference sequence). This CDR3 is CASSGDSYNEKLFF. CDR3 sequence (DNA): TGTGCCAGCAGTGGGGACAGCTATAATGAAAAACTGTTTTTT. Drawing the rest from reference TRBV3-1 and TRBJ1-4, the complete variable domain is DTAVSQTPKYLVTQMGNDKSIKCEQNLGHDTMYWYKQDSKKFLKIMFSYNNKELIINETVPNRFSPKSPDKAHLNLHINSLELGDSAVYFCASSGDSYNEKLFFGSGTQLSVL.

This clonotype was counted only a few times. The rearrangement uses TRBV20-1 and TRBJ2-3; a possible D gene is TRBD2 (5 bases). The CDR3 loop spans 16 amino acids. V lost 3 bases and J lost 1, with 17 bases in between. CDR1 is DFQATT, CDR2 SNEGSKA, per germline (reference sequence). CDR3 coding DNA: TGCAGTGCTAGGGCCCCCGGCGGGCCAGGCACAGATACGCAGTATTTT. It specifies CSARAPGGPGTDTQYF.

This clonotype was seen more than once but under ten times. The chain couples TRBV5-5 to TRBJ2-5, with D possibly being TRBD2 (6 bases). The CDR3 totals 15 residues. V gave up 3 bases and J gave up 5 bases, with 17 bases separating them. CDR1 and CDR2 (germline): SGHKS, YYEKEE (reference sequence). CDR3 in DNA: TGTGCCAGCAGCTACGGCGCGAGCAGCGGGGAGACCCAGTACTTC. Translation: CASSYGASSGETQYF.

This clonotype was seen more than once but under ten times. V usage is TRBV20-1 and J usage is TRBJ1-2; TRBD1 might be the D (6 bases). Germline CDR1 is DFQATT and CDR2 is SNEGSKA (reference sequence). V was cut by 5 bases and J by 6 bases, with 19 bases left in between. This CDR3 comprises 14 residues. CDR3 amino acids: CSAGAGAFSDGYTF. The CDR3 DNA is TGCAGTGCTGGAGCAGGGGCGTTCTCGGATGGCTACACCTTC.

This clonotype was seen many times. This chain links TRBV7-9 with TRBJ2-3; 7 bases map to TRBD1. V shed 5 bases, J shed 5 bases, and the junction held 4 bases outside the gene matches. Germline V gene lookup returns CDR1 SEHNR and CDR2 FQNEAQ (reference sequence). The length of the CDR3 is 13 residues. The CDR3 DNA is TGTGCCAGCAGCAACACAGGGGAAGATACGCAGTATTTT. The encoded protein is CASSNTGEDTQYF. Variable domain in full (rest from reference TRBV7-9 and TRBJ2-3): DTGVSQNPRHKITKRGQNVTFRCDPISEHNRLYWYRQTLGQGPEFLTYFQNEAQLEKSRLLSDRFSAERPKGSFSTLEIQRTEQGDSAMYLCASSNTGEDTQYFGPGTRLTVL.

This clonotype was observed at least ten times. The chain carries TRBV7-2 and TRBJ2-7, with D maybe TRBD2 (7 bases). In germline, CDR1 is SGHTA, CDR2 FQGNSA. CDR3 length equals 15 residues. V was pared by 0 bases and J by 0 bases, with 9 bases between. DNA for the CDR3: TGTGCCAGCAGCTTAGCTGGGGGGGCCTCCTACGAGCAGTACTTC. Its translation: CASSLAGGASYEQYF.

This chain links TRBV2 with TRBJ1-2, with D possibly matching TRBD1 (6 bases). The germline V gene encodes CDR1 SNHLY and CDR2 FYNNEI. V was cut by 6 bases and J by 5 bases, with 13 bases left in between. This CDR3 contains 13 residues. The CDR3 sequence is CASSWTEGYGYTF. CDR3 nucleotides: TGTGCCAGCAGCTGGACAGAAGGGTATGGCTACACCTTC.

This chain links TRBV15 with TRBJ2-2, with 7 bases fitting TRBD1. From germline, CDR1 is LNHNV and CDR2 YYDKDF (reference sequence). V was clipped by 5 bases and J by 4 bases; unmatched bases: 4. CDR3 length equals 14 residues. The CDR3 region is CATSAAGGTGELFF. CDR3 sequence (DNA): TGTGCCACCAGCGCTGCAGGGGGCACCGGGGAGCTGTTTTTT. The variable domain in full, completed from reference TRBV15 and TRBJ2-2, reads DAMVIQNPRYQVTQFGKPVTLSCSQTLNHNVMYWYQQKSSQAPKLLFHYYDKDFNNEADTPDNFQSRRPNTSFCFLDIRSPGLGDTAMYLCATSAAGGTGELFFGEGSRLTVL.

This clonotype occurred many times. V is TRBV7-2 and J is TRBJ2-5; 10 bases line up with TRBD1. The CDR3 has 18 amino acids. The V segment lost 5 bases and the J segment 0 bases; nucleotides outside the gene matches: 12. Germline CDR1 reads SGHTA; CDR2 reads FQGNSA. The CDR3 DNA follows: TGTGCCAGCAGCAGGTTTATCGGGACAGGGGTGTACCAAGAGACCCAGTACTTC. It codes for CASSRFIGTGVYQETQYF.

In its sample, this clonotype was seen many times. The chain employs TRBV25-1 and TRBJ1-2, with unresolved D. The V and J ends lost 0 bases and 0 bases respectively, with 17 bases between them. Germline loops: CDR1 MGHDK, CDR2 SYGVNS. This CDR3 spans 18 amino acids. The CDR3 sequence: CASSEYYSSSDANYGYTF. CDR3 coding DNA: TGTGCCAGCAGTGAATATTATTCGAGCTCCGACGCTAACTATGGCTACACCTTC.

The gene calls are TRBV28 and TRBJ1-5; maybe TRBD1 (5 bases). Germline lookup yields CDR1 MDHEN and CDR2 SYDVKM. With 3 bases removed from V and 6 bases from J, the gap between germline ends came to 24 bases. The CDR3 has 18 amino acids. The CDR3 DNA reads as TGTGCCAGCAGTTTTTTCAAAGGCTCGCGGGGACCATTTCAGCCCCAGCATTTT. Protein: CASSFFKGSRGPFQPQHF.

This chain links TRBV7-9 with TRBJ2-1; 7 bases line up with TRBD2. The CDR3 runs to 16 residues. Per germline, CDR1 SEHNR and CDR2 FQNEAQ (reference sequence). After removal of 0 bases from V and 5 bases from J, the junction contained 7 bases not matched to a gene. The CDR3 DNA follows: TGTGCCAGCAGCTTAGCCGGGGGGTCTAGGCACAATGAGCAGTTCTTC. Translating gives CASSLAGGSRHNEQFF.

The CDR3 nucleotides are TGTGCCACCGTGGACAGGGGAAACACCATATATTTT. Its protein is CATVDRGNTIYF. The chain recombines TRBV19 with TRBJ1-3; TRBD1 agrees at 7 bases. Trimming at V came to 10 bases and at J to 4 bases, leaving 4 bases not matched to a gene. The CDR3 is 12 residues long. The germline V gene encodes CDR1 LNHDA and CDR2 SQIVND (reference sequence).

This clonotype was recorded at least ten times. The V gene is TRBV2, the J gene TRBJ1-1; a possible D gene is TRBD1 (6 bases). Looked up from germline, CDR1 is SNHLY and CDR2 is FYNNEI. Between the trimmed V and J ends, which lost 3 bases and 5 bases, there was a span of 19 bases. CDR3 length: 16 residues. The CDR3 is CASSDPAAGGRTEAFF. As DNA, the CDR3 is TGTGCCAGCAGTGACCCCGCCGCGGGGGGGCGGACTGAAGCTTTCTTT.

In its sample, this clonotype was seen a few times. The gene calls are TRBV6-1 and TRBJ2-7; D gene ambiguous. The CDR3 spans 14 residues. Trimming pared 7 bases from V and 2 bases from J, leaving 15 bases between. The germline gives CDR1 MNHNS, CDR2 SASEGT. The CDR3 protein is CASIDQRVTYEQYF. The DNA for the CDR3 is TGTGCCAGCATCGATCAAAGGGTTACCTACGAGCAGTACTTC.